The clone carrying this T cell receptor (beta chain) showed up many times. The data were obtained in a study of CD8 T cells in ankylosing spondylitis. Each CDR3 protein is one row after TCRdb ran MiXCR on the 5' RACE reads. The top ten hold about 3.8% of the sample, which has around 150,000 distinct CDR3 sequences, over 9.5% seen once. Germline CDR1 is SGDLS and CDR2 is YYNGEE. The CDR3 runs to 13 residues. The ends lost 3 bases at V and 4 bases at J; junction bases unmatched: 3. Sequencing input: blood, either unsorted or a sorted T cell fraction (not recorded which). The chain employs TRBV9 and TRBJ1-1; 7 bases are shared with TRBD1. This receptor was taken from a female donor with ankylosing spondylitis or in good health (not recorded which). DNA for the CDR3: TGTGCCAGCAGCGCAGGGGGGACCACTGAAGCTTTCTTT. Translating gives CASSAGGTTEAFF.